This T cell receptor (beta chain) stems from a study of cytomegalovirus exposure and HLA in healthy donors. Findings and limits, study-wide: The classifier, whose performance was assessed in both the original and validation cohorts, reportedly diagnosed cytomegalovirus status with high specificity and sensitivity. According to the study, roughly 160 TCR beta chains were cytomegalovirus-associated.

CDR1 and CDR2 from the germline V gene are SGHRS and YFSETQ. V was pared by 5 bases and J by 1 base, with 9 bases between. The CDR3 is 13 amino acids. The donors were part of the validation cohort, which consisted of roughly 110 subjects and was separate from the first cohort of 600 to 850 subjects. TCRdb's copy holds only in-frame clones and misses some; the assay was immunoSEQ multiplex PCR. The data contain about 120,000 clones, around nine tenths of them singletons. This clone was recorded only once. What it binds is not known. This receptor was identified in a man in his late teens or twenties in good health and CMV-seropositive. The genes are TRBV5-1 and TRBJ1-1; unclear D gene. The sample consisted of PBMCs. DNA for the CDR3: TGCGCCAGCAGGGGCGGGGAGAACACTGAAGCTTTCTTT. Amino acids: CASRGGENTEAFF.